This TCR beta chain appears in the sequencing data of a study of shared clonotypes between healthy human individuals. Study overall: Two women and a few men aged 18 to 49 made up the donors.

Profiled with immunoSEQ multiplex PCR; TCRdb holds only in-frame clones, not every one. This table has about 300,000 clones, approximately 74% appearing once. This CDR3 spans 17 amino acids. Germline V gene sequence: CDR1 SGHVS, CDR2 FQNEAQ. The V segment lost 1 base and the J segment 4 bases; nucleotides outside the gene matches: 9. Sequencing input: memory CD4+ T cells sorted from blood. Subset of the sample: CD45RA-negative fraction. The sequence derives from a man aged 25 to 40 in good health. V and J are TRBV7-8 and TRBJ2-5; TRBD2 agrees at 10 bases. The CDR3 DNA reads as TGTGCCAGCAGCTTAGGTAGCGGGAGGACGTTACGAGAGACCCAGTACTTC. Its protein product is CASSLGSGRTLRETQYF. The full variable domain, in which reference TRBV7-8 and TRBJ2-5 provide the parts outside the CDR3, is GAGVSQSPRYKVAKRGQDVALRCDPISGHVSLFWYQQALGQGPEFLTYFQNEAQLDKSGLPSDRFFAERPEGSVSTLKIQRTQQEDSAVYLCASSLGSGRTLRETQYFGPGTRLLVL.